Below, 16 T cell receptor beta chains from the same sample are listed, as sequenced in a study of CD8+ T cells in alopecia areata. Following extraction, RNA underwent reverse transcription to cDNA, which served as the sequencing template. Sequencing used immunoSEQ multiplex PCR; TCRdb keeps in-frame clones, though not all of them. The sample carries over 200,000 clones, 57% recorded once. The material was CD4+ T cells sorted from blood, obtained at week 0. These receptors all stem from a human donor with alopecia areata.

The rearrangement uses TRBV30 and TRBJ2-7; TRBD2 agrees at 10 bases. Looked up from germline, CDR1 is GTSNPN and CDR2 is SVGIG (reference sequence). The CDR3 runs to 17 residues. V shed 2 bases and J 1 base; nucleotides not matched to a gene: 11. CDR3 nucleotides: TGTGCCTGGAGTTATAAGGCTAGCGGGAGTCGTTCCTACGAGCAGTACTTC. Its translation is CAWSYKASGSRSYEQYF.

The chain links TRBV29-1 to TRBJ1-1; 10 nucleotides agree with TRBD1. V was pared by 4 bases and J by 8 bases, with 1 base of the junction left unmatched. The CDR3 runs to 11 residues. Germline CDR1 SQVTM, CDR2 ANQGSEA. The CDR3 DNA reads TGCAGCGTTGGGACAGGGGGAGAAGCTTTCTTT. It encodes CSVGTGGEAFF.

V is TRBV19 and J is TRBJ2-5; 7 nucleotides match TRBD2. Germline trimming cut 7 bases from V and 5 bases from J; bases unmatched to any gene: 10. The CDR3 is 14 amino acids. Germline V gene lookup returns CDR1 LNHDA and CDR2 SQIVND (reference sequence). The CDR3 loop is CASNEGGPGETQYF. The CDR3 region has the DNA TGTGCCAGTAATGAGGGAGGGCCCGGGGAGACCCAGTACTTC. Full variable domain (missing parts from reference TRBV19 and TRBJ2-5): DGGITQSPKYLFRKEGQNVTLSCEQNLNHDAMYWYRQDPGQGLRLIYYSQIVNDFQKGDIAEGYSVSREKKESFPLTVTSAQKNPTAFYLCASNEGGPGETQYFGPGTRLLVL.

J is TRBJ1-2 and V is TRBV5-4, with TRBD1 matching 8 bases. The ends lost 3 bases at V and 2 bases at J; junction bases unmatched: 12. This CDR3 contains 17 residues. The germline V gene encodes CDR1 SGHNT and CDR2 YYREEE (reference sequence). This chain's CDR3 is CASSSAGTGTLNYGYTF. CDR3 sequence (DNA): TGTGCCAGCAGCTCCGCCGGGACAGGAACGTTGAACTATGGCTACACCTTC.

This chain links TRBV5-1 with TRBJ2-1; TRBD2 matches at 10 bases. V dropped 4 bases and J dropped 6; count of bases not matched to a gene: 10. This CDR3 has 16 residues. Germline CDR1 SGHRS, CDR2 YFSETQ. The DNA of the CDR3 is TGCGCCAGCAGCACGCAGCCGGGACTAGCGAGCAATGAGCAGTTCTTC. Its translation is CASSTQPGLASNEQFF.

V and J are TRBV27 and TRBJ1-2, with D maybe TRBD1 (5 bases). The V end lost 4 bases, the J end lost 4 bases, and 16 bases lay between the germline ends. The length of the CDR3 is 15 residues. Germline V gene sequence: CDR1 MNHEY, CDR2 SMNVEV (reference sequence). CDR3 protein: CASSSVGEEVYGYTF. CDR3 DNA: TGTGCCAGCAGTTCAGTAGGGGAGGAGGTCTATGGCTACACCTTC.

There are a few counts of this clone. CDR3 coding DNA: TGTGCCAGTAAAGGGTTCGAAGAAAAACTGTTTTTT. Translating gives CASKGFEEKLFF. This chain links TRBV19 with TRBJ1-4, with D uncertain. CDR1 is LNHDA, CDR2 SQIVND, per germline (reference sequence). The V end lost 7 bases, the J end lost 8 bases, and 11 bases lay between the germline ends. This CDR3 has 12 residues.

The rearrangement uses TRBV30 and TRBJ2-1; 10 bases align to TRBD2. The ends lost 3 bases at V and 1 base at J; junction bases unmatched: 6. This CDR3 region has 16 residues. In germline, CDR1 is GTSNPN, CDR2 SVGIG (reference sequence). Here the CDR3 DNA reads TGTGCCTGGAGGGACCTAGCGGGAGTGTCCTACAATGAGCAGTTCTTC. Translation gives CAWRDLAGVSYNEQFF.

This chain uses TRBV20-1 with TRBJ1-4; D gene unclear. The CDR3 consists of 11 residues. V gave up 5 bases and J gave up 4 bases, with 5 bases separating them. CDR1 is DFQATT and CDR2 is SNEGSKA in the germline V gene (reference sequence). The CDR3 region is CSAPDNEKLFF. In DNA form, the CDR3 reads TGCAGTGCTCCCGATAATGAAAAACTGTTTTTT.

The sample holds a few counts of this clone. This chain connects TRBV11-2 to TRBJ2-2; 8 nucleotides match TRBD2. Trimming removed 2 bases from V and 4 bases from J; junction bases left unmatched: 0. The CDR3 covers 14 residues. Germline V gene sequence: CDR1 SGHAT, CDR2 FQNNGV. The CDR3 DNA is TGTGCCAGCAGCTTACTAGCGGGCACCGGGGAGCTGTTTTTT. This gives the protein CASSLLAGTGELFF.

The chain couples TRBV5-1 to TRBJ2-6; weak D call: TRBD1 (5 bases). V lost 0 bases to trimming and J lost 2 bases, with 6 bases between them. There are 15 residues in the CDR3. Germline lookup yields CDR1 SGHRS and CDR2 YFSETQ. The CDR3 spells CASSLEGTGANVLTF. CDR3 nucleotide sequence: TGCGCCAGCAGCTTGGAGGGGACTGGGGCCAACGTCCTGACTTTC.

In its sample, this clone was seen once. The J gene is TRBJ1-2, the V gene TRBV27, with D unclear. V shed 4 bases and J shed 0 bases, with 18 bases lying between them. The V gene's germline CDR1 is MNHEY and CDR2 SMNVEV (reference sequence). There are 17 residues in the CDR3. CDR3 in amino acids: CASSSPSGLQANYGYTF. CDR3 bases: TGTGCCAGCAGTTCTCCTTCTGGACTGCAAGCTAACTATGGCTACACCTTC.

This chain connects TRBV4-1 to TRBJ2-3, with D hard to call. The V end was cut by 2 bases, the J end by 0 bases, with 15 bases between. Germline V gene sequence: CDR1 MGHRA, CDR2 YSYEKL. The CDR3 extends over 17 amino acids. In DNA form, the CDR3 reads TGCGCCAGCAGCCAACCTCGCTTAACAACCAGCACAGATACGCAGTATTTT. Translating gives CASSQPRLTTSTDTQYF.

The chain employs TRBV27 and TRBJ2-2; no firm D call. Per germline, CDR1 MNHEY and CDR2 SMNVEV (reference sequence). The germline V and J ends were trimmed by 3 bases and 4 bases, with 12 bases remaining between them. This CDR3 spans 15 amino acids. The CDR3 nucleotides read TGTGCCAGCAGTTTTGGCAGGCCAGGCACCGGGGAGCTGTTTTTT. It yields the protein CASSFGRPGTGELFF.

This clone was seen a handful of times. V usage is TRBV30 and J usage is TRBJ1-2; D possibly corresponds to TRBD1 (6 bases). From germline, CDR1 is GTSNPN and CDR2 SVGIG (reference sequence). The CDR3 extends over 13 amino acids. Between the trimmed V and J ends, which lost 5 bases and 8 bases, there was a span of 18 bases. CDR3 region: CAWLSQGLNGYTF. CDR3 DNA sequence: TGTGCCTGGTTATCACAGGGTTTAAACGGCTACACCTTC.

This clone was counted a few times. The gene calls are TRBV11-2 and TRBJ2-3, with D maybe TRBD1 (6 bases). Trimming shortened V by 5 bases and J by 1 base, and 16 bases separated the two germline ends. The germline V gene encodes CDR1 SGHAT and CDR2 FQNNGV. The CDR3 spans 16 residues. The CDR3 DNA reads as TGTGCCAGCAGCCAGCGGACAGCTCAGCGCACAGATACGCAGTATTTT. Its translation: CASSQRTAQRTDTQYF.